These 23 T cell receptor beta chains were all obtained from the same sample, sequenced in a study of CXCR3-negative and CXCR3-positive naive CD8 T cells. 5' RACE with UMI labels generated the TRB cDNA libraries. TCRdb processed the 5' RACE reads again and assigns one entry to each CDR3 protein, with no DNA. The sample's table shows around 140,000 distinct CDR3 sequences. Sequencing was done on a sample of naive CXCR3- CD8+ T cells from blood. Noted subset: CD45RO-CCR7+CD27+CD95- naive CD8+ T cells lacking CXCR3 (TNR3-). These receptors originate from a human donor in good health. Some clones in this sample may be carry-over from other donors' samples.

This sequence joins TRBV7-9 and TRBJ2-7; TCRdb calls TRBD1, which cannot be checked without DNA. There are 12 residues in the CDR3. The V gene's germline CDR1 is SEHNR and CDR2 FQNEAQ (reference sequence). The CDR3 is CASSPQGLEQYF.

CDR3 protein: CASGDRGGNEQYF. The gene calls are TRBV5-1 and TRBJ2-7; TCRdb selects TRBD1, and the lack of DNA leaves this call unchecked. Per germline, CDR1 SGHRS and CDR2 YFSETQ. The length of the CDR3 is 13 residues.

CDR3 amino acids: CASSECRQSLGRYEQYF. The rearrangement joins TRBV25-1 to TRBJ2-7. Germline V gene data show CDR1 as MGHDK and CDR2 as SYGVNS. There are 17 residues in the CDR3.

The chain couples TRBV30 to TRBJ2-5; TCRdb's D gene call, TRBD2, goes unchecked for lack of DNA. The CDR3 length is 14 residues. CDR1 is GTSNPN and CDR2 is SVGIG in the germline V gene (reference sequence). CDR3 protein: CAWSVLRGAETQYF. Complete variable domain (other parts from reference TRBV30 and TRBJ2-5): SQTIHQWPATLVQPVGSPLSLECTVEGTSNPNLYWYRQAAGRGLQLLFYSVGIGQISSEVPQNLSASRPQDRQFILSSKKLLLSDSGFYLCAWSVLRGAETQYFGPGTRLLVL.

The V and J genes are TRBV29-1 and TRBJ2-7; TCRdb lists TRBD1, though no DNA is available to test this call. This CDR3 comprises 11 residues. Germline assignment: CDR1 SQVTM and CDR2 ANQGSEA. CDR3 amino acids: CSVGGGYEQYF.

This chain joins TRBV21-1 and TRBJ1-1; without DNA, the TCRdb call of TRBD1 cannot be checked. TRBV21-1 constitutes a pseudogene. The CDR3 has 15 residues. The CDR3 reads CASSKIGPGHTEAFF.

The rearrangement uses TRBV28 and TRBJ1-1; TCRdb outputs TRBD1, but without DNA this stays unchecked. This CDR3 has 13 residues. The germline V gene encodes CDR1 MDHEN and CDR2 SYDVKM. This CDR3 is CASTVGGYTEAFF.

This chain links TRBV12-3 or TRBV12-4 with TRBJ1-1. The CDR3 has 12 amino acids. The CDR3 protein is CASSPLPTEAFF.

The chain uses TRBV5-6 and TRBJ1-2; TCRdb's D gene call, TRBD1, goes unchecked for lack of DNA. Germline V gene sequence: CDR1 SGHDT, CDR2 YYEEEE. CDR3 length equals 16 residues. This CDR3 reads CASSSSTGLTIYGYTF. The whole variable domain, remainder taken from reference TRBV5-6 and TRBJ1-2, is DAGVTQSPTHLIKTRGQQVTLRCSPKSGHDTVSWYQQALGQGPQFIFQYYEEEERQRGNFPDRFSGHQFPNYSSELNVNALLLGDSALYLCASSSSTGLTIYGYTFGSGTRLTVV.

The CDR3 sequence: CSVEDKNIQYF. The chain joins TRBV29-1 to TRBJ2-4. Per germline, CDR1 SQVTM and CDR2 ANQGSEA. The CDR3 length is 11 residues.

V gene TRBV6-5 combines with J gene TRBJ1-4; checking the TCRdb D call of TRBD1 is not possible without DNA. Germline-derived CDR1 and CDR2 are MNHEY and SVGAGI. The CDR3 sequence is 18 residues long. The CDR3 sequence is CASSYSTPRQEWREKLFF.

This chain connects TRBV7-2 to TRBJ1-1. CDR3 length: 14 residues. Germline-derived CDR1 and CDR2 are SGHTA and FQGNSA. CDR3: CASSRRELNTEAFF.

The chain employs TRBV25-1 and TRBJ2-2; TCRdb selects TRBD2, and the lack of DNA leaves this call unchecked. Germline assignment: CDR1 MGHDK and CDR2 SYGVNS. The CDR3 has 13 amino acids. The CDR3 spells CASRGPRTGELFF.

This chain uses TRBV6-2 or TRBV6-3 with TRBJ1-1; the TCRdb call, TRBD1, lacks DNA for checking. The germline V gene encodes CDR1 MNHEY and CDR2 SVGEGT. The CDR3 runs to 16 residues. The chain's CDR3 is CASSYSRAKGDTEAFF.

V gene TRBV7-2 combines with J gene TRBJ2-1; checking the TCRdb D call of TRBD2 is not possible without DNA. This CDR3 is 16 amino acids long. In germline, CDR1 is SGHTA, CDR2 FQGNSA. CDR3 sequence: CASSQTSGGPYNEQFF.

This chain links TRBV4-1 with TRBJ2-1; as DNA is missing, the TRBD2 call by TCRdb cannot be tested. The CDR3 sequence is 16 residues long. The V gene's germline CDR1 is MGHRA and CDR2 YSYEKL. CDR3 amino acids: CASSQDGLAAWDEQFF.

The chain couples TRBV27 to TRBJ1-3. The CDR3 contains 14 residues. Germline assignment: CDR1 MNHEY and CDR2 SMNVEV (reference sequence). The chain's CDR3 is CASSYRSSGNTIYF.

The V call is TRBV12-3 or TRBV12-4, the J call TRBJ1-1; the TCRdb D gene call, TRBD1, has no DNA to confirm it. CDR3 size: 14 residues. This CDR3 reads CASSFPGTGTEAFF.

CDR3 protein: CASSYSLAGCRNQPQHF. This chain connects TRBV6-9 to TRBJ1-5; TCRdb designates TRBD1, a call that cannot be tested without DNA. This CDR3 spans 17 amino acids. Germline CDR1 and CDR2: MNHGY and SVAAGI.

The chain joins TRBV28 to TRBJ2-2. The CDR3 runs to 14 residues. From germline, CDR1 is MDHEN and CDR2 SYDVKM. The CDR3 is CASSFIEFTGELFF. Drawing the rest from reference TRBV28 and TRBJ2-2, the complete variable domain is DVKVTQSSRYLVKRTGEKVFLECVQDMDHENMFWYRQDPGLGLRLIYFSYDVKMKEKGDIPEGYSVSREKKERFSLILESASTNQTSMYLCASSFIEFTGELFFGEGSRLTVL.

The chain couples TRBV28 to TRBJ1-4; TCRdb returns TRBD1, unconfirmable since there is no DNA. Per germline, CDR1 MDHEN and CDR2 SYDVKM. CDR3 length: 15 amino acids. CDR3 protein: CASSPPGGTNEKLFF.

This chain joins TRBV28 and TRBJ2-7; without DNA, the TCRdb call of TRBD1 cannot be checked. The CDR3 loop spans 15 amino acids. Germline CDR1 MDHEN, CDR2 SYDVKM. This CDR3 is CASSLTRAWAHEQYF.

The genes are TRBV5-5 and TRBJ2-1; no DNA is available, so the TRBD1 call from TCRdb remains unchecked. Germline V gives CDR1 SGHKS, CDR2 YYEKEE (reference sequence). This CDR3 region has 11 residues. This CDR3 is CASSLPGEQFF. Combining the CDR3 with reference TRBV5-5 and TRBJ2-1 gives the whole variable domain DAGVTQSPTHLIKTRGQQVTLRCSPISGHKSVSWYQQVLGQGPQFIFQYYEKEERGRGNFPDRFSARQFPNYSSELNVNALLLGDSALYLCASSLPGEQFFGPGTRLTVL.